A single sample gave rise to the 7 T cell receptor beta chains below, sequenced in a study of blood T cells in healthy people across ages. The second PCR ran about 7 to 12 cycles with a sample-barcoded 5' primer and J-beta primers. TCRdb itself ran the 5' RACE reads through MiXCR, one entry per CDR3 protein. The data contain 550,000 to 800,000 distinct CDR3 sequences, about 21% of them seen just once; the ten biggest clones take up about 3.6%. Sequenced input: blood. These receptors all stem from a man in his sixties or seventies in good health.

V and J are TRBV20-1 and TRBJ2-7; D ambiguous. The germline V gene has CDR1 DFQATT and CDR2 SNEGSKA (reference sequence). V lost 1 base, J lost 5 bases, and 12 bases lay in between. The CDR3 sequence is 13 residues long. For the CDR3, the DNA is TGCAGTGCTAGAGGGCTAGATATCCACGAGCAGTACTTC. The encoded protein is CSARGLDIHEQYF.

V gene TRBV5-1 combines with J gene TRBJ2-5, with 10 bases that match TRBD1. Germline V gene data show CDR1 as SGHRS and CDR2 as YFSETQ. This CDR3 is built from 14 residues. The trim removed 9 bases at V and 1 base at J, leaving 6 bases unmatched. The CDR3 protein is CATGTGESQETQYF. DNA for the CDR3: TGCGCCACGGGGACAGGGGAAAGCCAAGAGACCCAGTACTTC.

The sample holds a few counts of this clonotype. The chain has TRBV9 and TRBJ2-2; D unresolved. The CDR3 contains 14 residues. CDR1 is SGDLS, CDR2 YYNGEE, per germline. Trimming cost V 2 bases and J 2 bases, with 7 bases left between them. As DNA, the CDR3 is TGTGCCAGCAGCGTCATGATAAACACCGGGGAGCTGTTTTTT. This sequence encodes CASSVMINTGELFF.

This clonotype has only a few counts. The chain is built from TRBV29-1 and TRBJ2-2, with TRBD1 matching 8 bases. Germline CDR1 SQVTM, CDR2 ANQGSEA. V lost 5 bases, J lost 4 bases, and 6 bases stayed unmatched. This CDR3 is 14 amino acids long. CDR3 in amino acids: CSVRQGATTGELFF. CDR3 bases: TGCAGCGTTCGCCAGGGGGCTACCACCGGGGAGCTGTTTTTT.

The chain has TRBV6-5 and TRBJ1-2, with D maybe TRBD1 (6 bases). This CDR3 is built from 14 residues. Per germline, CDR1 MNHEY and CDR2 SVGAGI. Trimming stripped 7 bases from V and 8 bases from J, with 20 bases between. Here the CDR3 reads CASTPQGSWGGYTF. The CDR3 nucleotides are TGTGCCAGCACACCACAGGGATCCTGGGGGGGCTACACCTTC.

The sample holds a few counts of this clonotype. The CDR3 region has the DNA TGTGCCAGCAGTTACGGGGACGGGAGCAATCAGCCCCAGCATTTT. Its protein product is CASSYGDGSNQPQHF. The chain employs TRBV6-6 and TRBJ1-5; possible D gene TRBD1, 5 bases. CDR3 size: 15 residues. V was trimmed by 2 bases and J by 1 base, leaving 9 bases between them. Per germline, CDR1 MNHNY and CDR2 SVGAGI (reference sequence).

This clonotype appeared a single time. The CDR3 sequence: CASSLAVVSTDTEAFF. The CDR3, as DNA: TGTGCCAGCAGTTTAGCGGTGGTCTCTACTGACACTGAAGCTTTCTTT. The chain uses TRBV12-3 or TRBV12-4 and TRBJ1-1; D is unresolved. V shed 0 bases and J shed 3 bases, with 14 bases lying between them. This CDR3 comprises 16 residues.